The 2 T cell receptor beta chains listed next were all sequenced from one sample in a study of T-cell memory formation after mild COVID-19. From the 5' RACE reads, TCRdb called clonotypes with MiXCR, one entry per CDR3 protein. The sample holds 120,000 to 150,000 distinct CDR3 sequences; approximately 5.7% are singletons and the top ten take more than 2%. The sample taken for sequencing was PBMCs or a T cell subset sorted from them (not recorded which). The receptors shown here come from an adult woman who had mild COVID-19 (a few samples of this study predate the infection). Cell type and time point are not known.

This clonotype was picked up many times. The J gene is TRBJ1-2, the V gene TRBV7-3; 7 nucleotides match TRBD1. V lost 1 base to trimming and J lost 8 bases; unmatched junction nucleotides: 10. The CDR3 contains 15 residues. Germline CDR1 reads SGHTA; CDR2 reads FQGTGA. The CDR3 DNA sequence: TGTGCCAGCAGCTTAAGGGAGGGACAGAGGGGCGGCTACACCTTC. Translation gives CASSLREGQRGGYTF.

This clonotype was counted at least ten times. The CDR3 region is CASSQVLDRSSGNTIYF. DNA for the CDR3: TGCGCCAGCAGCCAAGTCTTGGACAGGAGCTCTGGAAACACCATATATTTT. The gene calls are TRBV4-1 and TRBJ1-3, with 7 bases aligning to TRBD1. J was trimmed by 0 bases and V by 1 base; bases with no gene match: 6. The CDR3 length is 17 residues. Germline CDR1 reads MGHRA; CDR2 reads YSYEKL.